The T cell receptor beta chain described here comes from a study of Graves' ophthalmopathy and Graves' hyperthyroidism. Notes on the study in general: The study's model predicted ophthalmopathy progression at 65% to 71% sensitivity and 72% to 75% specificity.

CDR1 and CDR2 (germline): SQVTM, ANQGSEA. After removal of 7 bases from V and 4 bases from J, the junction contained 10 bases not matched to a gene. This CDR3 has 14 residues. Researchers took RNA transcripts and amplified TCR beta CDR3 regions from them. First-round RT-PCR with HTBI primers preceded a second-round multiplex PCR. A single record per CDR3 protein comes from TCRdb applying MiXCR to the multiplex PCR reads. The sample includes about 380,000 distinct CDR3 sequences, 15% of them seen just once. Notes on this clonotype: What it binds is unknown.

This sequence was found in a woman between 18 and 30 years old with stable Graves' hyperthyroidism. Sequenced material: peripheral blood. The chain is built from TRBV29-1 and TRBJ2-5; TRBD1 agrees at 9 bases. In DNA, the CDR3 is TGCAGCGGGGGCGGGACAGGGTATGGAGAGACCCAGTACTTC. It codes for CSGGGTGYGETQYF.